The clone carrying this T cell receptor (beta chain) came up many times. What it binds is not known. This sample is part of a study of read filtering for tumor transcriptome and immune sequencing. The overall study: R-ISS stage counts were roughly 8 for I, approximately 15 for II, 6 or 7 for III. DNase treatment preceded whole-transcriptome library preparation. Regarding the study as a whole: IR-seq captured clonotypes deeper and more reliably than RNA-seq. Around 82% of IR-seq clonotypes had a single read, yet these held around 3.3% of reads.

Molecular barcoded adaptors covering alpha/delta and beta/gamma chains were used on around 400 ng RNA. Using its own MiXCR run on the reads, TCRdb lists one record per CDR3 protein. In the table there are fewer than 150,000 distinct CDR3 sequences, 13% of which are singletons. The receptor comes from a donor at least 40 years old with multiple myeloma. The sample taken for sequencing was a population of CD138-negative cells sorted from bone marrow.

The CDR3 DNA follows: TGCAGTGCTAGAGATATTAGAGCCGGGACCAAAGAGACCCAGTACTTC. This translates into CSARDIRAGTKETQYF. V is TRBV20-1 and J is TRBJ2-5; D may correspond to TRBD1 or TRBD2 (5 bases each). CDR1 and CDR2 (germline): DFQATT, SNEGSKA (reference sequence). V dropped 0 bases and J dropped 3 bases, with 17 bases sitting between them. This CDR3 comprises 16 residues.